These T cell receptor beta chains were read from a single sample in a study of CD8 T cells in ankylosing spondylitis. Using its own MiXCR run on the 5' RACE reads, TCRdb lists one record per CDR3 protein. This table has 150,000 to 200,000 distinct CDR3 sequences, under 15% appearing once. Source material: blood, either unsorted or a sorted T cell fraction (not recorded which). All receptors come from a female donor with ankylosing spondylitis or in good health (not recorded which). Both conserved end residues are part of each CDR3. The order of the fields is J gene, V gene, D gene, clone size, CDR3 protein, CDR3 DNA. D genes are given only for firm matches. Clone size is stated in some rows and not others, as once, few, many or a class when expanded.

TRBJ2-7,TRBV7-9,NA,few,CASSLDAYYEQYF,TGTGCCAGCAGCCTGGACGCTTACTACGAGCAGTACTTC
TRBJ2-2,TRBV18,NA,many,CASSPPPHESGELFF,TGTGCCAGCTCACCACCGCCCCACGAGAGCGGGGAGCTGTTTTTT
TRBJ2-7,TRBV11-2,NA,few,CASSLGGLPEQYF,TGTGCCAGCAGCTTAGGGGGCCTACCCGAGCAGTACTTC
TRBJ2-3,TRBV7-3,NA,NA,CASSPPGVDTQYF,TGTGCCAGCAGCCCGCCCGGGGTAGATACGCAGTATTTT
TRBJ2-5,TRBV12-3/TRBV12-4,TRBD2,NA,CASSSQAGAETQYF,TGTGCCAGCAGTAGTCAAGCGGGAGCCGAGACCCAGTACTTC
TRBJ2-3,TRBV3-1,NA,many,CASSQGPGASDTQYF,TGTGCCAGCAGCCAGGGGCCAGGGGCCTCAGATACGCAGTATTTT
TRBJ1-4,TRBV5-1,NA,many,CASSVQVSDEKLFF,TGCGCCAGCAGCGTGCAGGTGTCGGATGAAAAACTGTTTTTT
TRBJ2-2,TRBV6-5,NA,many,CASSYSMNTGELFF,TGTGCCAGCAGTTACTCGATGAACACCGGGGAGCTGTTTTTT
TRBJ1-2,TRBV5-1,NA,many,CASSPSGPRGYTF,TGCGCCAGCAGCCCGAGCGGGCCGCGAGGCTACACCTTC
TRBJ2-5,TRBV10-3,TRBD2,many,CAISESLAGGLQETQYF,TGTGCCATCAGTGAGTCTCTGGCGGGAGGACTCCAAGAGACCCAGTACTTC
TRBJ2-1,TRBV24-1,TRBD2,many,CATSGLASDEQFF,TGTGCCACCAGTGGACTAGCGTCAGATGAGCAGTTCTTC
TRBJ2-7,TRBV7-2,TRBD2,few,CASSLNGGSSYEQYF,TGTGCCAGCAGCTTAAACGGCGGGAGTTCTTACGAGCAGTACTTC
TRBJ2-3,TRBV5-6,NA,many,CASSFWTTTDTQYF,TGTGCCAGCAGCTTTTGGACTACGACAGATACGCAGTATTTT
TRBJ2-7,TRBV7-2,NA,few,CASSLEVVAYEQYF,TGTGCCAGCAGCTTAGAGGTAGTGGCCTACGAGCAGTACTTC
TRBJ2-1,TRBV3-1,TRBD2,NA,CTSCGGGSGKSSYNEQFF,TGTACCAGCTGTGGGGGAGGGAGCGGGAAGAGCTCCTACAATGAGCAGTTCTTC
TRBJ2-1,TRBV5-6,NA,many,CASSDKGLYNEQFF,TGTGCCAGCAGCGACAAGGGACTCTACAATGAGCAGTTCTTC
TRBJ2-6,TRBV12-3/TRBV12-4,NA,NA,CASSTRSSGANVLTF,TGTGCCAGCAGCACCCGTAGCTCTGGGGCCAACGTCCTGACTTTC
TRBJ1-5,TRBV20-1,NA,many,CSASGGRSNQPQHF,TGCAGTGCTAGCGGGGGACGGAGCAATCAGCCCCAGCATTTT
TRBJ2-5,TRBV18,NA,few,CASSPVTIQETQYF,TGTGCCAGCTCACCCGTGACTATTCAAGAGACCCAGTACTTC
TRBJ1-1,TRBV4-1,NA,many,CASSPPGPEAFF,TGCGCCAGCAGTCCGCCGGGGCCTGAAGCTTTCTTT
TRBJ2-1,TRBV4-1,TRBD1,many,CASRDRVISYNEQFF,TGCGCCAGCAGGGACAGGGTGATCTCCTACAATGAGCAGTTCTTC
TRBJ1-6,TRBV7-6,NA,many,CASTYSLGGFGSPLHF,TGTGCCAGCACCTATTCCCTAGGGGGATTTGGTTCACCCCTCCACTTT
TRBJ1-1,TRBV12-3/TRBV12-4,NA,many,CASSREGYSNTEAFF,TGTGCCAGCAGCAGAGAGGGGTATAGCAACACTGAAGCTTTCTTT
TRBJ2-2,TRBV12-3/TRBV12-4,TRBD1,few,CASRLQGGTGELFF,TGTGCCAGCAGGCTACAGGGGGGAACCGGGGAGCTGTTTTTT
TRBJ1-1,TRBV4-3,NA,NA,CASSQDRYMNTEAFF,TGCGCCAGCAGCCAGGACCGCTACATGAACACTGAAGCTTTCTTT
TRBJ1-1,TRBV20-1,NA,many,CSASIAGLNTEAFF,TGCAGTGCTAGTATTGCAGGGCTGAACACTGAAGCTTTCTTT
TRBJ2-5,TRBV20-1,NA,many,CSARAPAQETQYF,TGCAGTGCTAGAGCCCCGGCTCAAGAGACCCAGTACTTC
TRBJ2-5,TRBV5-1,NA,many,CASKEGEETQYF,TGCGCCAGCAAAGAGGGGGAAGAGACCCAGTACTTC
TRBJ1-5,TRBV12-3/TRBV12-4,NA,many,CASSFGSYSNQPQHF,TGTGCCAGCAGTTTTGGGTCCTATAGCAATCAGCCCCAGCATTTT
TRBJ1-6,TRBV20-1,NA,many,CSARDPRANSPLHF,TGCAGTGCTAGAGATCCCAGGGCCAATTCACCCCTCCACTTT
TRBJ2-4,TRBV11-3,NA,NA,CASSFGRIAKNIQYF,TGTGCCAGCAGCTTTGGGAGAATAGCCAAAAACATTCAGTACTTC
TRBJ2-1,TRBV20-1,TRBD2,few,CSATKLAGIHNEQFF,TGCAGTGCTACGAAACTAGCGGGAATCCACAATGAGCAGTTCTTC
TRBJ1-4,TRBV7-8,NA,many,CASSPGRGEKLFF,TGTGCCAGCAGCCCCGGGCGAGGGGAAAAACTGTTTTTT
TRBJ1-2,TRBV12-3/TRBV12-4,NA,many,CASSFAGSGYTF,TGTGCCAGCAGTTTCGCGGGTAGTGGCTACACCTTC
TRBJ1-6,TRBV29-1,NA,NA,CSVALEGGYNSPLHF,TGCAGCGTTGCCCTGGAAGGGGGTTACAATTCACCCCTCCACTTT
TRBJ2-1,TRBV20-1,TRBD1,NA,CSARVGTVYNEQFF,TGCAGTGCTAGAGTGGGGACAGTTTACAATGAGCAGTTCTTC
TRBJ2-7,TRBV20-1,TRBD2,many,CSAGLAGTYEQYF,TGCAGTGCTGGACTAGCGGGAACCTACGAGCAGTACTTC
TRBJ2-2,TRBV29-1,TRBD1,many,CSVTQGPNGGELFF,TGCAGCGTGACACAGGGGCCGAATGGCGGGGAGCTGTTTTTT
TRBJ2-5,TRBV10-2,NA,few,CASSESGRGRETQYF,TGCGCCAGCAGTGAGAGTGGGAGAGGAAGAGAGACCCAGTACTTC
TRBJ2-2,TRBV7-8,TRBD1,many,CASSLATGGTGELFF,TGTGCCAGCAGCTTGGCCACAGGGGGCACCGGGGAGCTGTTTTTT
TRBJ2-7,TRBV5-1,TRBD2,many,CASSSGTSGRLEQYF,TGCGCCAGCAGCTCCGGGACTAGCGGGAGGCTGGAGCAGTACTTC
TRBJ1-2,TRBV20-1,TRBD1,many,CSAPGGTYGYTF,TGCAGTGCCCCAGGGGGAACCTATGGCTACACCTTC
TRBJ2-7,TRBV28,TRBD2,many,CASRIAFGRAEQYF,TGTGCCAGCAGGATAGCATTCGGGAGGGCCGAGCAGTACTTC
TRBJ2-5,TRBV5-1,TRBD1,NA,CASSLAGQGGQETQYF,TGCGCCAGCAGCTTGGCCGGACAGGGGGGACAAGAGACCCAGTACTTC
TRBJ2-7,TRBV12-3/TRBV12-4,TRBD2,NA,CASSTPGLAGVYEQYF,TGTGCCAGCAGTACCCCGGGTCTAGCGGGAGTTTACGAGCAGTACTTC
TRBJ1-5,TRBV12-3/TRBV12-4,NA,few,CASSPLQAQPQHF,TGTGCCAGCAGCCCATTACAGGCACAGCCCCAGCATTTT
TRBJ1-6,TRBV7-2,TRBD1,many,CASSSLGTGKNSPLHF,TGTGCCAGCAGCTCACTAGGGACAGGGAAGAATTCACCCCTCCACTTT
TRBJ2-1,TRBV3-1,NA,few,CASSQGGGEQFF,TGTGCCAGCAGCCAAGGAGGCGGTGAGCAGTTCTTC
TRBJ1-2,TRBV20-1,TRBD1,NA,CSARDVTGGGYGYTF,TGCAGTGCTAGAGACGTAACAGGGGGCGGGTATGGCTACACCTTC
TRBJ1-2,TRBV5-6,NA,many,CASSLGGSGQGGYTF,TGTGCCAGCAGCTTGGGAGGCTCCGGGCAAGGTGGCTACACCTTC
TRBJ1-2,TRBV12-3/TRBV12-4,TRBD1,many,CASSLGGTAVAYTF,TGTGCCAGCAGTTTAGGGGGGACAGCTGTGGCCTACACCTTC
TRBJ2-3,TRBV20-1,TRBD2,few,CSANALAKSTDTQYF,TGCAGTGCTAACGCACTAGCGAAAAGCACAGATACGCAGTATTTT
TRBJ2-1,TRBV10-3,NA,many,CATERGSQQPFEQFF,TGTGCCACCGAACGCGGTAGCCAACAACCCTTTGAGCAGTTCTTC
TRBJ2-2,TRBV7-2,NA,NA,CASSSLNTGELFF,TGTGCCAGCAGTTCCTTAAACACCGGGGAGCTGTTTTTT
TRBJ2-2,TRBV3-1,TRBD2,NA,CASSLPLAGDSTGELFF,TGTGCCAGCAGCCTCCCACTAGCGGGAGATAGTACCGGGGAGCTGTTTTTT